What follows are 26 T cell receptor beta chains derived from one specimen sequenced in a study of T cell changes during pregnancy in multiple sclerosis. Clones were sequenced by immunoSEQ multiplex PCR, and TCRdb holds only the in-frame ones, with some missing. The sample holds tens of thousands of clones, around 90% seen once. The sequencing here drew on peripheral blood, taken in the second trimester of pregnancy. All receptors derive from a female donor in good health, enrolled as a control in a pregnancy study.

The chain joins TRBV28 to TRBJ1-2; TRBD1 might be the D (5 bases). CDR1 and CDR2 from the germline V gene are MDHEN and SYDVKM. There are 15 residues in the CDR3. V was trimmed by 2 bases and J by 5 bases, leaving 15 bases between them. The CDR3 DNA reads TGTGCCAGCAGTTTAATAGTTGTAACAGGTTATGGCTACACCTTC. Protein sequence: CASSLIVVTGYGYTF.

The CDR3 nucleotides are TGTGCCAGCAGTTATAGCGGGGGGAGCACAGATACGCAGTATTTT. It translates to CASSYSGGSTDTQYF. This chain links TRBV28 with TRBJ2-3; the match to TRBD2 covers 10 bases. Germline V gene lookup returns CDR1 MDHEN and CDR2 SYDVKM. J was trimmed by 0 bases and V by 4 bases; bases with no gene match: 1. This CDR3 has 15 residues.

The chain carries TRBV7-9 and TRBJ1-4; 10 bases agree with TRBD1. The CDR3 runs to 18 residues. V lost 3 bases, J lost 0 bases, and 7 bases stayed unmatched. Germline V lookup: CDR1 SEHNR, CDR2 FQNEAQ (reference sequence). The CDR3 spells CASSFTRQGASTNEKLFF. The DNA for the CDR3 is TGTGCCAGCAGCTTTACCAGACAGGGGGCCTCAACTAATGAAAAACTGTTTTTT.

This clone was found once. V and J are TRBV7-9 and TRBJ2-7; D gene ambiguous. Germline CDR1 is SEHNR and CDR2 is FQNEAQ (reference sequence). This CDR3 contains 14 residues. Trimming took off 2 bases at V and 1 base at J, with 9 bases between the two ends. The DNA for the CDR3 is TGTGCCAGCAGCTTATCCAGATCATCCTACGAGCAGTACTTC. Residues: CASSLSRSSYEQYF.

The sample holds a few counts of this clone. J is TRBJ1-2 and V is TRBV11-2; D call uncertain. The V end was cut by 1 base, the J end by 7 bases, with 10 bases between. The CDR3 extends over 13 amino acids. Germline V gene lookup returns CDR1 SGHAT and CDR2 FQNNGV. The CDR3 loop is CASSLVTASGYTF. For the CDR3, the DNA is TGTGCCAGCAGCTTAGTTACAGCAAGTGGCTACACCTTC.

The count of this clone is one. The J gene is TRBJ1-1, the V gene TRBV11-2; D gene unclear. Trimming took 5 bases from V and 7 from J, leaving 17 bases between them. This CDR3 region has 14 residues. In germline, CDR1 is SGHAT, CDR2 FQNNGV. DNA of the CDR3: TGTGCCAGCAGCCGTCAGGCGACGAACGGTGAAGCTTTCTTT. Protein product: CASSRQATNGEAFF.

This chain uses TRBV7-8 with TRBJ2-5; 10 positions match TRBD2. Germline values: CDR1 SGHVS, CDR2 FQNEAQ. V lost 8 bases to trimming and J lost 7 bases; unmatched junction nucleotides: 10. The CDR3 has 14 amino acids. Here the CDR3 DNA reads TGTGCCAGCTCAAGGAGCGGGGGGGGGATGACCCAGTACTTC. It is translated as CASSRSGGGMTQYF. Based on the CDR3 plus reference TRBV7-8 and TRBJ2-5, the full variable domain is GAGVSQSPRYKVAKRGQDVALRCDPISGHVSLFWYQQALGQGPEFLTYFQNEAQLDKSGLPSDRFFAERPEGSVSTLKIQRTQQEDSAVYLCASSRSGGGMTQYFGPGTRLLVL.

Concerning this clone itself: Other DNA sequences within the sample encode an identical CDR3. The CDR3 bases are TGTGCCAGCAGTTTGACTAGCGGGGGCCAAGAGACCCAGTACTTC. It is translated as CASSLTSGGQETQYF. This chain uses TRBV28 with TRBJ2-5; 12 bases are a match to TRBD2. Trimming removed 3 bases from V and 1 base from J; junction bases left unmatched: 0. Germline V lookup: CDR1 MDHEN, CDR2 SYDVKM. This CDR3 is built from 15 residues.

The chain has TRBV6-4 and TRBJ2-1, with D possibly matching TRBD1 (5 bases). Germline V lookup: CDR1 MRHNA, CDR2 SNTAGT. The CDR3 covers 15 residues. Trimming stripped 6 bases from V and 1 base from J, with 13 bases between. CDR3 nucleotides: TGTGCCAGCAGCAGGGAAGTGACTTCCTACAATGAGCAGTTCTTC. Translating gives CASSREVTSYNEQFF.

This clone was seen once. This chain connects TRBV16 to TRBJ1-6, with D perhaps TRBD1 (5 bases). Germline CDR1 and CDR2: KGHSY and FQNENV. Deletions cut 0 bases from V and 7 bases from J, with 13 bases between. CDR3 length: 16 residues. CDR3 residues: CASSQSGPGWNSPLHF. The DNA of the CDR3 is TGTGCCAGCAGCCAATCGGGGCCGGGCTGGAATTCACCCCTCCACTTT. Together with reference TRBV16 and TRBJ1-6, the CDR3 gives the full variable domain: GEEVAQTPKHLVRGEGQKAKLYCAPIKGHSYVFWYQQVLKNEFKFLISFQNENVFDETGMPKERFSAKCLPNSPCSLEIQATKLEDSAVYFCASSQSGPGWNSPLHFGNGTRLTVT.

The rearrangement joins TRBV6-1 to TRBJ1-2; 7 nucleotides line up with TRBD1. Germline values: CDR1 MNHNS, CDR2 SASEGT. V lost 5 bases to trimming and J lost 8 bases; unmatched junction nucleotides: 5. The CDR3 totals 12 residues. DNA of the CDR3: TGTGCCAGCAGTACAGGGGAGTTCGGCTACACCTTC. This translates into CASSTGEFGYTF.

The chain couples TRBV7-2 to TRBJ1-2; tentatively, D is TRBD1 (5 bases). There are 16 residues in the CDR3. Germline V gene data show CDR1 as SGHTA and CDR2 as FQGNSA. V was shortened by 0 bases and J by 1 base, with 12 bases between the two germline ends. DNA for the CDR3: TGTGCCAGCAGCTTAGCCACAGGCCGAGTTAACTATGGCTACACCTTC. It translates to CASSLATGRVNYGYTF.

The gene calls are TRBV6-4 and TRBJ2-3; 11 bases align to TRBD1. This CDR3 contains 15 residues. Germline trimming cut 6 bases from V and 3 bases from J; bases unmatched to any gene: 5. CDR1 and CDR2 from the germline V gene are MRHNA and SNTAGT. The DNA of the CDR3 is TGTGCCAGCAGAGCCGGGACAGGGGGGACAGATACGCAGTATTTT. Its protein is CASRAGTGGTDTQYF.

The chain recombines TRBV4-1 with TRBJ1-6; perhaps TRBD1 as D (6 bases). This CDR3 is 16 amino acids long. CDR1 and CDR2 from the germline V gene are MGHRA and YSYEKL. The V end was cut by 3 bases, the J end by 4 bases, with 13 bases between. CDR3 in amino acids: CASSQGHGRYNSPLHF. CDR3 in DNA: TGCGCCAGCAGCCAGGGACACGGCCGATATAATTCACCCCTCCACTTT.

This chain links TRBV7-9 with TRBJ1-1, with D possibly TRBD1 on 6 matching bases. Trimming took 4 bases from V and 1 from J, leaving 10 bases between them. In germline, CDR1 is SEHNR, CDR2 FQNEAQ (reference sequence). The CDR3 totals 14 residues. CDR3 sequence reads: CASSSGHTNTEAFF. CDR3 nucleotide sequence: TGTGCCAGCAGCTCGGGACACACGAACACTGAAGCTTTCTTT.

This clone came up once. J is TRBJ2-5 and V is TRBV27, with a weak D call TRBD1 (5 bases). Trimming shortened V by 2 bases and J by 2 bases, and 9 bases separated the two germline ends. CDR3 size: 14 residues. From germline, CDR1 is MNHEY and CDR2 SMNVEV (reference sequence). CDR3 nucleotide sequence: TGTGCCAGCAGTTTAAGGCCAGGGCAAGAGACCCAGTACTTC. Amino acids: CASSLRPGQETQYF.

The chain carries TRBV5-1 and TRBJ2-3, with D possibly matching TRBD2 (6 bases). The CDR3 loop spans 16 amino acids. CDR1 is SGHRS and CDR2 is YFSETQ in the germline V gene. Trimming stripped 3 bases from V and 5 bases from J, with 19 bases between. CDR3 residues: CASSWGGAGQGDTQYF. CDR3 sequence (DNA): TGCGCCAGCAGCTGGGGTGGCGCGGGGCAGGGAGATACGCAGTATTTT. Using reference TRBV5-1 and TRBJ2-3 for the parts outside the CDR3, the full variable domain is KAGVTQTPRYLIKTRGQQVTLSCSPISGHRSVSWYQQTPGQGLQFLFEYFSETQRNKGNFPGRFSGRQFSNSRSEMNVSTLELGDSALYLCASSWGGAGQGDTQYFGPGTRLTVL.

This chain uses TRBV7-9 with TRBJ1-1, with 8 bases that match TRBD1. J was trimmed by 4 bases and V by 6 bases; bases with no gene match: 7. Germline V lookup: CDR1 SEHNR, CDR2 FQNEAQ (reference sequence). The CDR3 loop spans 14 amino acids. Here the CDR3 reads CASSPDRVGTEAFF. As DNA, the CDR3 is TGTGCCAGCAGTCCGGACAGGGTGGGCACTGAAGCTTTCTTT.

This rearrangement joins TRBV7-2 to TRBJ2-3; D is uncertain. V lost 0 bases and J lost 4, with 5 bases in between. The CDR3 spans 13 residues. CDR1 and CDR2 from the germline V gene are SGHTA and FQGNSA. DNA of the CDR3: TGTGCCAGCAGCTTAGCGGCCTCAGATACGCAGTATTTT. This sequence encodes CASSLAASDTQYF. Drawing the rest from reference TRBV7-2 and TRBJ2-3, the complete variable domain is GAGVSQSPSNKVTEKGKDVELRCDPISGHTALYWYRQSLGQGLEFLIYFQGNSAPDKSGLPSDRFSAERTGGSVSTLTIQRTQQEDSAVYLCASSLAASDTQYFGPGTRLTVL.

This chain uses TRBV11-2 with TRBJ1-4; 7 bases align to TRBD1. The J segment lost 1 base and the V segment lost 1 base, leaving 3 bases of the junction unmatched. The CDR3 consists of 16 residues. CDR1 is SGHAT and CDR2 is FQNNGV in the germline V gene. The DNA for the CDR3 is TGTGCCAGCAGCTTAGCTCAGGGGGGAACTAATGAAAAACTGTTTTTT. This sequence encodes CASSLAQGGTNEKLFF.

The gene calls are TRBV27 and TRBJ2-2; unclear D gene. Germline CDR1 is MNHEY and CDR2 is SMNVEV (reference sequence). Trimming shortened V by 5 bases and J by 4 bases, and 23 bases separated the two germline ends. This CDR3 has 18 residues. This chain's CDR3 is CASSPKGASGRVTGELFF. DNA for the CDR3: TGTGCCAGCAGTCCCAAAGGAGCTAGTGGTCGCGTCACCGGGGAGCTGTTTTTT.

This clone was detected only once. The V and J genes are TRBV5-5 and TRBJ2-7, with TRBD1 matching over 8 bases. This CDR3 is built from 14 residues. V trimming: 2 bases; J trimming: 3 bases; junction bases outside the gene matches: 4. Germline V gene data show CDR1 as SGHKS and CDR2 as YYEKEE (reference sequence). The CDR3 DNA sequence: TGTGCCAGCAGCTTTGGACAGGGAAGCTACGAGCAGTACTTC. Its translation is CASSFGQGSYEQYF. Complete variable domain (other parts from reference TRBV5-5 and TRBJ2-7): DAGVTQSPTHLIKTRGQQVTLRCSPISGHKSVSWYQQVLGQGPQFIFQYYEKEERGRGNFPDRFSARQFPNYSSELNVNALLLGDSALYLCASSFGQGSYEQYFGPGTRLTVT.

This clone appeared a single time. CDR3 bases: TGTGCCAGCATTCTTCGACAGGGAGGGCAGTTCTTC. Encoded protein: CASILRQGGQFF. The V and J genes are TRBV2 and TRBJ2-1; TRBD1 is a possible D gene (7 bases). V was clipped by 7 bases and J by 12 bases, with 16 bases between them. The CDR3 is 12 amino acids. Germline V gene sequence: CDR1 SNHLY, CDR2 FYNNEI.

The V gene is TRBV11-3, the J gene TRBJ2-7, with 7 bases fitting TRBD1. Germline loops: CDR1 SGHNT, CDR2 YENEEA. The CDR3 covers 14 residues. J was trimmed by 4 bases and V by 5 bases; bases with no gene match: 8. The CDR3 region has the DNA TGTGCCAGCAGCCCTAGGACAGGCGGTTACGAGCAGTACTTC. Its translation: CASSPRTGGYEQYF.

Details on this clone: The sample contains more than one DNA sequence encoding this CDR3. The rearrangement links TRBV18 to TRBJ2-1; TRBD2 matches 9 bases. Trimming removed 2 bases from V and 7 bases from J; junction bases left unmatched: 3. The CDR3 contains 14 residues. The V gene's germline CDR1 is KGHSH and CDR2 LQKENI. The CDR3 coding sequence is TGTGCCAGCTCACCAGCGGGGGGGCGGAATGAGCAGTTCTTC. It is translated as CASSPAGGRNEQFF.

The chain has TRBV5-4 and TRBJ2-7; the match to TRBD1 covers 11 bases. The CDR3 totals 15 residues. CDR1 and CDR2 (germline): SGHNT, YYREEE (reference sequence). Trimming cost V 1 base and J 3 bases; bases outside gene matches: 3. The CDR3 bases are TGTGCCAGCAGCTTGAGGGACAGGGGGATCTACGAGCAGTACTTC. Translated: CASSLRDRGIYEQYF.